A single sample is the source of the 32 T cell receptor beta chains below, sequenced in a study of blood T cell repertoires in COVID-19. The protocol was immunoSEQ multiplex PCR, while the TCRdb copy is restricted to in-frame clones and leaves out a portion. The profile shows some 190,000 clones, under 85% of them singletons. The source material was peripheral blood. The receptors shown here come from a woman over 75 with COVID-19, enrolled during active disease.

The chain employs TRBV2 and TRBJ1-1; 7 bases agree with TRBD1. J lost 1 base, V lost 6 bases, and 5 bases had no gene match. Germline V lookup: CDR1 SNHLY, CDR2 FYNNEI. The CDR3 totals 14 residues. For the CDR3, the DNA is TGTGCCAGCAGAGGACAGGCCCGGAACACTGAAGCTTTCTTT. Residues: CASRGQARNTEAFF.

The chain carries TRBV18 and TRBJ2-7; TRBD1 matches at 11 bases. The germline V gene encodes CDR1 KGHSH and CDR2 LQKENI. The CDR3 is made up of 14 amino acids. V lost 3 bases, J lost 5 bases, and 3 bases stayed unmatched. DNA of the CDR3: TGTGCCAGCTCACCGAGGACAGGGGGCAACGAGCAGTACTTC. Its protein product is CASSPRTGGNEQYF.

The genes are TRBV6-5 and TRBJ1-2; D is uncertain. Looked up from germline, CDR1 is MNHEY and CDR2 is SVGAGI. This CDR3 spans 15 amino acids. Trimming removed 0 bases at V and 6 bases at J, with 14 bases between. The DNA for the CDR3 is TGTGCCAGCAGTTACTCTTCGGGTTCGGCGGATGGCTACACCTTC. This codes for CASSYSSGSADGYTF.

About this clone itself: Compared with germline, one end of the junction differs, possibly owing to a read error. The chain uses TRBV3-1 (or the pseudogene TRBV3-2) and TRBJ1-2, with D perhaps TRBD1 (6 bases). Germline V gene data show CDR1 as LGHDT and CDR2 as YNNKEL (reference sequence). This CDR3 spans 13 amino acids. CDR3: CASSDRSSVVGAF. As DNA, the CDR3 is TGTGCCAGCAGCGACAGGAGCTCGGTGGTGGGCGCCTTC.

The V call is TRBV19, the J call TRBJ1-6, with D perhaps TRBD1 (6 bases). V dropped 5 bases and J dropped 10 bases, with 15 bases sitting between them. Germline V gives CDR1 LNHDA, CDR2 SQIVND (reference sequence). The CDR3 loop spans 14 amino acids. CDR3 DNA sequence: TGTGCCAGTAGTGCAGATTACAGGGCCTCACCCCTCCACTTT. It translates to CASSADYRASPLHF.

This clone was counted once. This chain joins TRBV18 and TRBJ1-4; D not certain. Per the germline V gene, CDR1 is KGHSH and CDR2 is LQKENI. The CDR3 contains 12 residues. The V end was cut by 1 base, the J end by 12 bases, with 9 bases between. Here the CDR3 DNA reads TGTGCCAGCTCACCACTAGAGAGGGAACTGTTTTTT. The encoded protein is CASSPLERELFF. Full variable domain (outside the CDR3, taken from reference TRBV18 and TRBJ1-4): NAGVMQNPRHLVRRRGQEARLRCSPMKGHSHVYWYRQLPEEGLKFMVYLQKENIIDESGMPKERFSAEFPKEGPSILRIQQVVRGDSAAYFCASSPLERELFFGSGTQLSVL.

J is TRBJ1-1 and V is TRBV28; TRBD1 aligns across 7 bases. The CDR3 sequence is 14 residues long. V lost 5 bases to trimming and J lost 0 bases; unmatched junction nucleotides: 3. Germline CDR1 is MDHEN and CDR2 is SYDVKM. CDR3 loop: CASSPGTVNTEAFF. CDR3 nucleotides: TGTGCCAGCAGTCCCGGGACAGTGAACACTGAAGCTTTCTTT.

CDR3 bases: TGTGCCATCAGGGCCGGGACTAGGATCCCAGATACGCAGTATTTT. Its translation is CAIRAGTRIPDTQYF. The genes are TRBV10-3 and TRBJ2-3, with 8 bases identical to TRBD2. This CDR3 is built from 15 residues. Germline lookup yields CDR1 ENHRY and CDR2 SYGVKD. Trimming removed 6 bases from V and 4 bases from J; junction bases left unmatched: 9.

The table lists this clone with a count of one. V usage is TRBV3-1 (or the pseudogene TRBV3-2) and J usage is TRBJ2-3, with D tentatively TRBD1 (6 bases). The V and J ends lost 3 bases and 3 bases respectively, with 7 bases between them. This CDR3 has 13 residues. Germline loops: CDR1 LGHDT, CDR2 YNNKEL (reference sequence). The CDR3 protein is CASSQRGTDTQYF. The CDR3 nucleotides read TGTGCCAGCAGCCAGAGGGGGACAGATACGCAGTATTTT.

This clone was observed once. The rearrangement uses TRBV5-5 and TRBJ2-5, with 8 bases aligning to TRBD1. In germline, CDR1 is SGHKS, CDR2 YYEKEE (reference sequence). After removal of 4 bases from V and 2 bases from J, the junction contained 4 bases not matched to a gene. The CDR3 totals 14 residues. CDR3 DNA sequence: TGTGCCAGCAGCCCGGGACAGGCGCAAGAGACCCAGTACTTC. Its protein product is CASSPGQAQETQYF.

The J gene is TRBJ2-3, the V gene TRBV5-1; D is uncertain. The CDR3 sequence is 12 residues long. Between the trimmed V and J ends, which lost 0 bases and 7 bases, there was a span of 6 bases. Germline CDR1 SGHRS, CDR2 YFSETQ. In nucleotides, the CDR3 is TGCGCCAGCAGCTTGGATTATAATACGCAGTATTTT. Amino acids: CASSLDYNTQYF.

The V and J genes are TRBV9 and TRBJ2-2, with 12 bases identical to TRBD2. Germline V lookup: CDR1 SGDLS, CDR2 YYNGEE. Trimming cost V 4 bases and J 1 base; bases outside gene matches: 11. The CDR3 covers 19 residues. The CDR3 loop reads CASSPASGRASLNTGELFF. The CDR3, as DNA: TGTGCCAGCAGCCCGGCTAGCGGGAGGGCTTCCTTGAACACCGGGGAGCTGTTTTTT.

This clone was observed a single time. The V gene is TRBV3-1 (or the pseudogene TRBV3-2), the J gene TRBJ1-5; D is uncertain. Trimming took 5 bases from V and 9 from J, leaving 14 bases between them. The germline V gene has CDR1 LGHDT and CDR2 YNNKEL (reference sequence). The CDR3 is 13 residues long. The CDR3 spells CASSSAQTTPQHF. Written as DNA, the CDR3 is TGTGCCAGCAGCAGCGCACAAACGACGCCCCAGCATTTT.

The chain couples TRBV5-1 to TRBJ1-1; D perhaps matches TRBD1 (5 bases). Germline CDR1 is SGHRS and CDR2 is YFSETQ. The CDR3 consists of 14 residues. V lost 4 bases and J 5 bases, leaving 15 bases between the germline ends. The CDR3 DNA sequence: TGCGCCAGCAGCCCCCCGGGGGGTGGGACTGAAGCTTTCTTT. Protein: CASSPPGGGTEAFF.

This clone was seen a single time. The genes are TRBV14 and TRBJ1-2, with TRBD1 identical over 9 bases. The CDR3 length is 14 residues. From germline, CDR1 is SGHDN and CDR2 FVKESK. V lost 4 bases and J lost 5; bases outside the gene matches: 5. CDR3 protein: CASSPGQGTYGYTF. CDR3 in DNA: TGTGCCAGCAGCCCGGGACAGGGCACTTATGGCTACACCTTC.

This clone has at least ten counts. This chain links TRBV7-9 with TRBJ2-2, with D unresolved. The CDR3 length is 13 residues. Germline V gene sequence: CDR1 SEHNR, CDR2 FQNEAQ (reference sequence). Between the trimmed V and J ends, which lost 5 bases and 5 bases, there was a span of 9 bases. CDR3 sequence reads: CASSPARTGELFF. The CDR3 DNA follows: TGTGCCAGCAGCCCCGCTAGGACCGGGGAGCTGTTTTTT.

This sequence joins TRBV6-5 and TRBJ2-2; tentative D call: TRBD1 (6 bases). The V gene lost 6 bases and the J gene lost 2 bases, with 13 bases spanning the gap. Germline CDR1 is MNHEY and CDR2 is SVGAGI. The CDR3 covers 15 residues. CDR3 residues: CASSSTGGNTGELFF. In DNA form, the CDR3 reads TGTGCCAGCAGCTCGACAGGAGGTAACACCGGGGAGCTGTTTTTT.

V gene TRBV9 combines with J gene TRBJ2-2; D perhaps matches TRBD2 (5 bases). Germline V gene data show CDR1 as SGDLS and CDR2 as YYNGEE. Trimming removed 0 bases from V and 2 bases from J, with 8 bases in between. The CDR3 totals 15 residues. The CDR3 loop reads CASSVERENTGELFF. In nucleotides, the CDR3 is TGTGCCAGCAGCGTAGAGAGGGAAAACACCGGGGAGCTGTTTTTT.

The CDR3 DNA follows: TGTGCCAGCAGCCCTACATCCCGGGACAATGAGCAGTTCTTC. Protein: CASSPTSRDNEQFF. The V and J genes are TRBV3-1 (or the pseudogene TRBV3-2) and TRBJ2-1; no firm D call. V lost 4 bases, J lost 5 bases, and 12 bases lay in between. Germline CDR1 is LGHDT and CDR2 is YNNKEL (reference sequence). This CDR3 comprises 14 residues.

The chain carries TRBV11-2 and TRBJ1-2; D is unclear. With 0 bases removed from V and 8 bases from J, the gap between germline ends came to 16 bases. The germline gives CDR1 SGHAT, CDR2 FQNNGV. The CDR3 is 15 amino acids. The CDR3: CASSLDRRRPRGYTF. The CDR3 DNA follows: TGTGCCAGCAGCTTAGACCGGAGGAGGCCGAGAGGCTACACCTTC.

This chain uses TRBV6-1 with TRBJ2-6; a weak D match, TRBD2 (6 bases). Germline values: CDR1 MNHNS, CDR2 SASEGT. This CDR3 has 16 residues. V was shortened by 3 bases and J by 1 base, with 10 bases between the two germline ends. CDR3 sequence: CASSETRGSGANVLTF. In nucleotides, the CDR3 is TGTGCCAGCAGTGAGACTCGGGGGTCTGGGGCCAACGTCCTGACTTTC.

The J gene is TRBJ2-7, the V gene TRBV28; 10 positions match TRBD2. Trimming took 3 bases from V and 6 from J; bases not matched to a gene: 14. Looked up from germline, CDR1 is MDHEN and CDR2 is SYDVKM. The CDR3 runs to 17 residues. The DNA for the CDR3 is TGTGCCAGCAGTTTTGGTCTCGTAATAGCGGGAGGTGGCGAGCAGTACTTC. Translation: CASSFGLVIAGGGEQYF.

This clone showed up just once. V gene TRBV3-1 (or the pseudogene TRBV3-2) combines with J gene TRBJ2-7, with 12 bases lining up with TRBD2. This CDR3 comprises 14 residues. V was clipped by 6 bases and J by 7 bases; unmatched bases: 7. Germline V gene data show CDR1 as LGHDT and CDR2 as YNNKEL (reference sequence). DNA for the CDR3: TGTGCCAGCAGAGCTAGCGGGGGGGCAGGAGAGCAGTACTTC. Amino acid sequence: CASRASGGAGEQYF.

This chain uses TRBV3-1 (or the pseudogene TRBV3-2) with TRBJ2-7, with a weak D call TRBD2 (6 bases). The CDR3 is made up of 12 amino acids. The V end lost 1 base, the J end lost 9 bases, and 10 bases lay between the germline ends. From germline, CDR1 is LGHDT and CDR2 YNNKEL (reference sequence). CDR3 protein: CASSQGGVGQYF. CDR3 nucleotide sequence: TGTGCCAGCAGCCAAGGGGGGGTAGGGCAGTACTTC.

This clone has more than one count but fewer than ten. V usage is TRBV19 and J usage is TRBJ1-1, with 8 bases matching TRBD1. In germline, CDR1 is LNHDA, CDR2 SQIVND (reference sequence). The CDR3 runs to 16 residues. V was clipped by 1 base and J by 2 bases; unmatched bases: 6. DNA for the CDR3: TGTGCCAGTAGTATAGGAGTAGGGACAGGAAACACTGAAGCTTTCTTT. Translating it yields CASSIGVGTGNTEAFF.

In this sample, this clone turned up once. The CDR3 nucleotides are TGTGCCAGCAGTCCGCCGGGACAGCGTGGCTACACCTTC. Residues: CASSPPGQRGYTF. The chain has TRBV6-5 and TRBJ1-2; TRBD1 agrees at 7 bases. The germline gives CDR1 MNHEY, CDR2 SVGAGI. This CDR3 is built from 13 residues. V was clipped by 5 bases and J by 7 bases; unmatched bases: 7.

This clone showed up just a few times. The rearrangement links TRBV3-1 (or the pseudogene TRBV3-2) to TRBJ1-2; D gene unclear. The CDR3 covers 14 residues. The germline V and J ends were trimmed by 1 base and 7 bases, with 13 bases remaining between them. Germline-derived CDR1 and CDR2 are LGHDT and YNNKEL (reference sequence). This CDR3 reads CASSQGEGIGGYTF. The CDR3 nucleotides are TGTGCCAGCAGCCAAGGCGAGGGAATTGGTGGCTACACCTTC.

This rearrangement joins TRBV5-1 to TRBJ2-2; D remains unclear. V lost 0 bases to trimming and J lost 7 bases, with 4 bases between them. CDR3 length: 12 amino acids. Germline values: CDR1 SGHRS, CDR2 YFSETQ. The CDR3 DNA reads TGCGCCAGCAGCTTGGGAGTCGGGGAGCTGTTTTTT. This codes for CASSLGVGELFF. Supplemented by reference TRBV5-1 and TRBJ2-2, the full variable domain reads KAGVTQTPRYLIKTRGQQVTLSCSPISGHRSVSWYQQTPGQGLQFLFEYFSETQRNKGNFPGRFSGRQFSNSRSEMNVSTLELGDSALYLCASSLGVGELFFGEGSRLTVL.

The table lists this clone with a count of one. CDR3 protein: CASGGQGGLYEQYF. CDR3 DNA sequence: TGTGCCAGCGGGGGACAGGGGGGACTCTACGAGCAGTACTTC. J is TRBJ2-7 and V is TRBV2; 11 bases are a match to TRBD1. The germline V gene has CDR1 SNHLY and CDR2 FYNNEI. The CDR3 extends over 14 amino acids. Trimming at V came to 8 bases and at J to 3 bases, leaving 6 bases not matched to a gene.

Details on this clone: The junction does not match germline at one end; this may be a read error. The chain joins TRBV3-1 (or the pseudogene TRBV3-2) to TRBJ2-2, with D possibly TRBD2 on 6 matching bases. Germline assignment: CDR1 LGHDT and CDR2 YNNKEL (reference sequence). The CDR3 runs 14 residues. CDR3 bases: TGTGCCAGCAGTCAAGCGGGGAACACCGGGGAGCTGTTTTTT. This translates into CASSQAGNTGELFF.

The chain combines TRBV24-1 with TRBJ1-2; 7 bases agree with TRBD1. This CDR3 contains 12 residues. Germline V gives CDR1 KGHDR, CDR2 SFDVKD. J was trimmed by 9 bases and V by 3 bases; bases with no gene match: 3. The CDR3 coding sequence is TGTGCCACCAGTGATAGGGGGCTTAGCTACACCTTC. It translates to CATSDRGLSYTF.

The CDR3 region is CASSPRGQGGSEKLFF. CDR3 bases: TGTGCCAGCAGCCCCCGGGGACAGGGAGGGAGTGAAAAACTGTTTTTT. The chain joins TRBV7-2 to TRBJ1-4; TRBD1 agrees at 9 bases. Trimming cost V 5 bases and J 7 bases; bases outside gene matches: 11. This CDR3 is built from 16 residues. The germline CDR1 and CDR2 sequences are SGHTA and FQGNSA. Based on the CDR3 plus reference TRBV7-2 and TRBJ1-4, the full variable domain is GAGVSQSPSNKVTEKGKDVELRCDPISGHTALYWYRQSLGQGLEFLIYFQGNSAPDKSGLPSDRFSAERTGGSVSTLTIQRTQQEDSAVYLCASSPRGQGGSEKLFFGSGTQLSVL.